This T cell receptor beta chain was documented in a study of cytomegalovirus exposure and HLA in healthy donors. Whole-study findings and limits: The later analysis indicated that the majority of CMV-associated TCR beta chains appeared HLA-restricted. Across donors, most TCRs were seen rarely, yet some public ones were widespread. In a later analysis, V- and J-gene trimming of beta chains associated with a DCLRE1C missense variant, replicated independently.

On this clone itself: Its cognate antigen is unknown. This sample also contains other DNA sequences that code for the same CDR3.

PCR primers comprised 60 Vbeta and 13 Jbeta primers. Profiling relied on immunoSEQ multiplex PCR, and the TCRdb table lists in-frame clones only, not all of them. The table shows fewer than 200,000 clones, with 60% to 85% occurring only once. Healthy people donating bone marrow made up the donors. V lost 5 bases and J lost 0; bases outside the gene matches: 2. This CDR3 region has 14 residues. CDR1 and CDR2 (germline): SEHNR, FQNEAQ (reference sequence). This clonotype originated in a man in his forties in good health and CMV-seronegative. V and J are TRBV7-9 and TRBJ1-1, with TRBD1 matching over 8 bases. The specimen sequenced was PBMCs. The CDR3 DNA reads as TGTGCCAGCAGCCTGGGACAGGTGAACACTGAAGCTTTCTTT. Translated, it gives CASSLGQVNTEAFF.